This T cell receptor (beta chain) derives from a study of blood T cell repertoires in COVID-19 (dated by TCRdb to the early 2020s). Background on the whole study: Samples covering the acute and convalescent phases of COVID-19 were provided by collaborators in the United States, Italy and Spain. The samples were drawn from two sources: the first 160 participants of the ongoing ImmuneRACE study, and fewer than 1,500 subjects contributed by 6 global collaborators. The repertoires were released in a freely available public database meant as a resource for research on the immune response to SARS-CoV-2. The prospective study material was composed of cDNA or gDNA derived from T cells, B-cell-depleted T cells, or PBMCs. Where HLA class I and class II types were available, the types were taken from metadata supplied by the sample provider, not from assay-based typing. Deeply sampled blood TCRbeta repertoires from subjects exposed to, actively infected with, or recovered from COVID-19 were included in the dataset. A de-identified subject ID, COVID-19 status, age in years and sex were almost always included in the sample metadata.

The investigation overall reported the following: Clinical and demographic metadata were provided uncurated, with the amount varying by source and participant.

CDR1 and CDR2 are read off the germline V gene as MNHEY and SVGAGI. The CDR3 runs 13 amino acids, cysteine and phenylalanine included. Only the CDR3 portion is preserved as DNA: 39 bases, with reading frame beginning at the first base. V is shortened by 5 bases, J by 7 bases, and the region joining them spans 14 bases. TCRbeta CDR3 regions were amplified from genomic DNA using the immunoSEQ Assay, a bias-controlled multiplex PCR. The authors' pipeline ran thus. The number of nucleated cells in each sample was estimated from the amplification of reference gene primers within the assay. To quantify the absolute abundance of each unique TCRbeta CDR3 rearrangement, sequence reads were collapsed and filtered. Productive Simpson clonality was computed per sample as the square root of Simpson's diversity index over productive rearrangements. Held by TCRdb, this immuneACCESS table contains in-frame sequences only and omits some clones. Under half of the omission traces to an unresolved V gene where checked; the cause of the rest is unknown. V, J and clone size are taken as reported in that table, and D and trimming were inferred from the DNA itself. The sample contains about 220,000 clones, more than 80% of them found a single time. More than 3.5% of the sample is held by the ten biggest clonotypes.

Details on this clone: Its antigen remains unidentified. No quality values exist for individual bases; no much larger clone is one base distant.

Enrolling through a virtual design, the prospective study's participants ranged in age from roughly 18 to 95 years and lived across 20 to 30 United States geographic areas. Cohort assignment in the prospective study relied on participant-reported clinical history from a screening survey and a study questionnaire. Each participant in the prospective study had whole blood, serum and a nasopharyngeal or oropharyngeal swab collected by mobile phlebotomists. Over an approximately two-month period, participants in the prospective study had the option of providing additional blood draws and questionnaires. Prospective study blood samples were shipped either frozen or at room temperature before DNA extraction.

This receptor was identified in a woman aged 40 to 50 with acute COVID-19. Sample: PBMCs or T cells enriched from blood (not recorded which). The chain is encoded by TRBV6-5 joined to TRBJ1-1; the D gene assignment is ambiguous. The nucleotides are TGTGCCAGCAGTCGAGAGGGTTACGGTGAAGCTTTCTTT. Its translation is CASSREGYGEAFF.